This TCR beta chain originates from a study of patients and donors after allogeneic stem cell transplantation. CDR3 length: 13 amino acids. J gave up 0 bases and V 4 bases, and 1 base lay outside the gene matches. Germline V CDR1 and CDR2: SQVTM, ANQGSEA. TCRdb re-called the RT-PCR reads with MiXCR, one entry per CDR3 protein. This table holds about a million distinct CDR3 sequences, more than 15% found once. The sample taken for sequencing was blood, either unsorted or a sorted T cell fraction (not recorded which). V is TRBV29-1 and J is TRBJ2-7; 9 nucleotides line up with TRBD1. The TCR comes from a human donor who was either an allogeneic HSCT recipient or a stem cell or donor lymphocyte infusion donor (not recorded which). It is not recorded whose cells these are; they may come from a transplant donor. CDR3 region: CSVADRGSYEQYF. CDR3 DNA: TGCAGCGTTGCGGACAGGGGCTCCTACGAGCAGTACTTC.